The clone carrying this T cell receptor beta chain has a handful of counts. The antigen is not known. Using a J-beta primer mix together with a sample-barcoded 5' primer, a second PCR was run for about 6 to 11 cycles. One entry per CDR3 protein, called by TCRdb with MiXCR from the 5' RACE reads. The table lists some 1.6 million distinct CDR3 sequences, almost 35% of them singletons. This entry is derived from a study of blood T cells in healthy people across ages. Study observations and caveats: More naive CD4+ cells and higher diversity marked long-lived donors relative to aged donors.

CDR1 is KGHSH and CDR2 is LQKENI in the germline V gene. This CDR3 has 14 residues. Trimming cost V 6 bases and J 8 bases, with 14 bases left between them. Sequenced sample: blood. The rearrangement uses TRBV18 and TRBJ1-6; D is possibly TRBD1 (5 bases). This TCR derives from a woman in her twenties or thirties in good health. This chain's CDR3 is CASSSDRGDSPLHF. The CDR3 nucleotides are TGTGCCAGCTCGTCGGATAGGGGCGATTCACCCCTCCACTTT.